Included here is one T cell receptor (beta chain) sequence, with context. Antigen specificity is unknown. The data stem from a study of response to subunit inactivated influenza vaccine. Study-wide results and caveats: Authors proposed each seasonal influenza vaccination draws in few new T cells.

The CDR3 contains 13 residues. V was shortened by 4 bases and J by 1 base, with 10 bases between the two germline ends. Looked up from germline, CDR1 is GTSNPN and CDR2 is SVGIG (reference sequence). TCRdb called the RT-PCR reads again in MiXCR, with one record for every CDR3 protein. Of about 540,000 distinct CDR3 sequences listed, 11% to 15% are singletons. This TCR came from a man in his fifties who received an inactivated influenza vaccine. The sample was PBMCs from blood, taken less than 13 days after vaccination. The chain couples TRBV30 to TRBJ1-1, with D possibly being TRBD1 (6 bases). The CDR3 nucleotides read TGTGCCTGGACCCCACAGGGGAACACTGAAGCTTTCTTT. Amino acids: CAWTPQGNTEAFF. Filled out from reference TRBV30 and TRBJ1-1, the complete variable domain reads SQTIHQWPATLVQPVGSPLSLECTVEGTSNPNLYWYRQAAGRGLQLLFYSVGIGQISSEVPQNLSASRPQDRQFILSSKKLLLSDSGFYLCAWTPQGNTEAFFGQGTRLTVV.